This T cell receptor (beta chain) was obtained from a study of cytomegalovirus exposure and HLA in healthy donors. The V end lost 6 bases, the J end lost 1 base, and 12 bases lay between the germline ends. The CDR3 loop spans 14 amino acids. CDR1 and CDR2 from the germline V gene are ENHRY and SYGVKD. PCR primers comprised 60 Vbeta and 13 Jbeta primers. Profiling relied on immunoSEQ multiplex PCR, and the TCRdb table lists in-frame clones only, not all of them. The sample holds about 160,000 clones, about 84% seen once. The chain carries TRBV10-3 and TRBJ1-1; D gene ambiguous. Sequenced sample: PBMCs. The source is a man aged 45-65 years in good health and CMV-seropositive. The CDR3, as DNA: TGTGCCATCAGCCCGCACAGAGAGAACACTGAAGCTTTCTTT. Encoded protein: CAISPHRENTEAFF.